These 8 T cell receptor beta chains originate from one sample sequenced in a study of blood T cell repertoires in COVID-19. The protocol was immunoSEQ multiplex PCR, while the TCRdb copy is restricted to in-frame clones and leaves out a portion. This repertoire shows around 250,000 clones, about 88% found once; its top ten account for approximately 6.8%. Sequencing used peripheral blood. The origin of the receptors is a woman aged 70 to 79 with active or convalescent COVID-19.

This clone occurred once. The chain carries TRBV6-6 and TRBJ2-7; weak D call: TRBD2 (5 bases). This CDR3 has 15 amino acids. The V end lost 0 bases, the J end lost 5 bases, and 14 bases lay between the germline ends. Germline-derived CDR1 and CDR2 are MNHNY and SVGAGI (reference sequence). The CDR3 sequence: CASSYSEYGNDEQYF. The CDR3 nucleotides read TGTGCCAGCAGTTACTCCGAGTACGGGAACGACGAGCAGTACTTC.

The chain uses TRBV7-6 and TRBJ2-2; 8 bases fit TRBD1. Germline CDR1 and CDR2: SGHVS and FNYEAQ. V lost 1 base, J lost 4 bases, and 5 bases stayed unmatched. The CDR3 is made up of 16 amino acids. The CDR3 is CASSLEGQGITGELFF. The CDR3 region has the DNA TGTGCCAGCAGCTTAGAAGGACAGGGCATCACCGGGGAGCTGTTTTTT.

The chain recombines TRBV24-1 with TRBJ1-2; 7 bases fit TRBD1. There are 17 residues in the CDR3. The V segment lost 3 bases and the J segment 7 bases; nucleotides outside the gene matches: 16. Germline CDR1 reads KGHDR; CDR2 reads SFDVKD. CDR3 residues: CATSDPSPQGRYSGYTF. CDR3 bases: TGTGCCACCAGTGATCCCTCCCCACAGGGGAGGTATAGTGGCTACACCTTC.

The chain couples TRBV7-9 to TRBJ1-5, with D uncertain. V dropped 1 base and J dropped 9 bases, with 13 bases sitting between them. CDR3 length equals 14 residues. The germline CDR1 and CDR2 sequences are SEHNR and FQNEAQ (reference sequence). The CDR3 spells CASSLDTGVGPQHF. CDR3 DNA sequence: TGTGCCAGCAGCTTAGACACCGGGGTGGGGCCCCAGCATTTT.

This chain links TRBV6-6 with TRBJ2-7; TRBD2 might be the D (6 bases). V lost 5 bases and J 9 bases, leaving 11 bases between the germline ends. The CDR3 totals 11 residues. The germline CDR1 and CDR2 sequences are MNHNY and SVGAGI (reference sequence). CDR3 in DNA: TGTGCCAGCAGTAGGGAGGCCTCGCAGTACTTC. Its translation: CASSREASQYF.

Here the CDR3 DNA reads TGCGCCAGCAGATCGGGGTTCACCGGGGAGCTGTTTTTT. Protein product: CASRSGFTGELFF. This chain links TRBV4-1 with TRBJ2-2; D possibly corresponds to TRBD2 (5 bases). The CDR3 has 13 residues. Germline values: CDR1 MGHRA, CDR2 YSYEKL. Trimming removed 6 bases from V and 4 bases from J, with 9 bases in between.

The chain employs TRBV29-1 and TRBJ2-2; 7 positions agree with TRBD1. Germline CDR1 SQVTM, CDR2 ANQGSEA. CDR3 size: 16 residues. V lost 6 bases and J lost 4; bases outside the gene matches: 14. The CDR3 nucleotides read TGCAGCGTGAGGGGGCAAGGGGGCGCGGGCACCGGGGAGCTGTTTTTT. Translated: CSVRGQGGAGTGELFF.

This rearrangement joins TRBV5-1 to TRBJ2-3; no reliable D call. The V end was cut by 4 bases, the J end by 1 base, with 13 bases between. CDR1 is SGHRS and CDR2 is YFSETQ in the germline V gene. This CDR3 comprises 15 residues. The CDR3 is CASSRWSTGTDTQYF. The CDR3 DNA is TGCGCCAGCAGCCGATGGTCGACTGGCACAGATACGCAGTATTTT. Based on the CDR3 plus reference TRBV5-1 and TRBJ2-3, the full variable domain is KAGVTQTPRYLIKTRGQQVTLSCSPISGHRSVSWYQQTPGQGLQFLFEYFSETQRNKGNFPGRFSGRQFSNSRSEMNVSTLELGDSALYLCASSRWSTGTDTQYFGPGTRLTVL.